These 2 T cell receptor beta chains were sequenced from one sample in a study of blood T cell repertoires in COVID-19. Here immunoSEQ multiplex PCR was the method, and the copy in TCRdb shows in-frame clones only, minus some. The data hold about 200,000 clones, with around 80% observed a single time. The sample taken for sequencing was peripheral blood. These receptors were collected from a human donor in a cohort sampled during active COVID-19.

This chain links TRBV25-1 with TRBJ2-7, with a weak D call TRBD1 (6 bases). Between the trimmed V and J ends, which lost 7 bases and 0 bases, there was a span of 10 bases. CDR1 is MGHDK, CDR2 SYGVNS, per germline. This CDR3 has 13 amino acids. The CDR3, as DNA: TGTGCCAGCAACAGGGCTGGCTCCTACGAGCAGTACTTC. Protein sequence: CASNRAGSYEQYF.

V and J are TRBV5-6 and TRBJ1-3, with D possibly matching TRBD1 (5 bases). Deletions cut 0 bases from V and 4 bases from J, with 14 bases between. CDR1 is SGHDT and CDR2 is YYEEEE in the germline V gene. The CDR3 runs to 16 residues. This CDR3 is CASSLAWQGYGNTIYF. CDR3 DNA: TGTGCCAGCAGCTTGGCCTGGCAGGGTTACGGAAACACCATATATTTT.